This T cell receptor beta chain was observed in a study of beta chain features in type 1 diabetes (dated by TCRdb to 2017 to 2018). About the study as a whole: Mean age, gender distribution, total cell number and subset yield did not differ between patients and healthy donors. A total of 85 million to 140 million sorted cells were examined across all samples, and the number of cells per subset was strongly correlated with RNA yield. The study compared the TCRB repertoires of sorted circulating CD4+ T cell subsets in recently diagnosed type 1 diabetes patients with those in matched healthy donors. Regulatory and stem cell-like memory subsets were isolated from only 8 patients and roughly eight healthy donors, whereas naive and central memory subsets came from all 28 donors.

The entire isolated RNA was reverse transcribed using the High Capacity cDNA Reverse Transcription Kit, and thus expressed TCRB transcripts were sequenced. Deep immunoSEQ sequencing was performed on naive, central memory and regulatory T cell samples, with an average of roughly 3.6 million total reads per sample. Sorted cells were lysed in RLT buffer and RNA was extracted with DNase-treated RNeasy Micro or Mini kits, depending on cell number. Each cell subset was processed on its own to prevent cross-contamination, while patient and healthy donor samples were processed together. The immunoSEQ multiplex PCR was used to amplify TCRB sequences from cDNA, yielding 87-bp fragments that span the CDR3 region. Sequencing of the amplicons was performed on the Illumina HiSeq platform. The authors processed their data as follows. Synthetic template baselines were used to correct PCR bias computationally, reads within Hamming distance 2 were collapsed, and singletons that could not be merged were discarded. Reads were aligned against IMGT so that V, D and J genes, CDR3 length and insertions or deletions at six rearrangement sites could be assigned. Clonotype counts were normalized to sorted cell number within each subset before computing true diversity and Gini coefficients with the tcR R package. The overlap coefficient, calculated on TCRB nucleotide sequences, was used to measure repertoire sharing. TCRdb holds this immuneACCESS table with in-frame rearrangements only. Some clones are missing; in checked studies, unresolved V genes explain under half, and the rest has no known cause. For V, J and clone size, that table is used; D and trimming come from the DNA. The sample table contains 60,000 or so clones; only one count was recorded for around 63% of them. Over 2% of the sample is taken by the ten largest.

Each donor gave one peripheral blood draw, averaging approximately 110 mL, which was collected into heparinised tubes. Naive, central memory, regulatory and stem cell-like memory CD4+ T cells were sorted on a BD FACSAria II using a panel including CD45RO, CCR7, CD25, CD127, CD95 and CD27. Every sorted population had a purity above 95%. PBMCs were isolated immediately by Lymphoprep density gradient centrifugation and stained directly without culture. So that batch effects would be minimized, each experiment stained and sorted samples in pairs, pairing one healthy donor with one patient. Note on this clone: Its binding antigen is unknown. No quality values exist for individual bases; no much larger clone is one base distant.

V is pruned by 4 bases and J by 4 bases, leaving 4 bases of the junction without a gene match. CDR1 SGHRS and CDR2 YFSETQ were looked up in the germline V gene. The CDR3 contains 14 residues, cysteine and phenylalanine counted. The entry retains the CDR3 DNA only, 42 bases that are in frame from base 1. What the study reported, not specific to this receptor: PCR might favor shorter templates, but patient and control samples were amplified and corrected together, so any skew would affect both groups equally. In all four CD4+ subsets, TCRB CDR3 length was moderately but significantly shorter in type 1 diabetes patients. Naive, central memory and regulatory TCRB repertoires appeared to be more similar among patients than among healthy donors. At VDJ recombination sites, patients with type 1 diabetes made fewer insertions and deleted more nucleotides, a pattern implying thymic rearrangement abnormalities. Because cDNA was sequenced instead of genomic DNA, activated cells with high expression could be over-represented, although the groups did not differ in activation or CD3 levels. Because small numbers of individuals were included in the HLA sub-analyses, any influence of HLA type on TCRB rearrangement was left unresolved.

The V gene is TRBV5-1 and the J gene is TRBJ1-3; 8 middle bases align to TRBD1. The material sequenced was Tregs from blood. The intended sense of this specimen's cell subset or site label: regulatory CD4+ T cells. This receptor was obtained from a young woman in good health. CDR3 sequence: CASSPGQGGNTIYF. At the DNA level, the sequence is TGCGCCAGCAGCCCTGGACAGGGAGGAAACACCATATATTTT.